The 3 T cell receptor beta chains below come from one sample, sequenced in a study of beta chain features in type 1 diabetes. Investigators reverse transcribed all isolated RNA, so they sequenced expressed TCRB transcripts. Generated by immunoSEQ multiplex PCR, the TCRdb table keeps only in-frame clones and is missing some. The data contain 350,000 or so clones, around a fifth of them singletons. Sequenced input: naive CD4+ T cells from blood. These receptors were taken from a woman aged 18-35 years in good health.

This clone was seen more than once but under ten times. This rearrangement joins TRBV9 to TRBJ2-3, with 10 nucleotides matching TRBD2. This CDR3 is 15 amino acids long. V shed 3 bases and J 6 bases; nucleotides not matched to a gene: 7. Germline V CDR1 and CDR2: SGDLS, YYNGEE. DNA for the CDR3: TGTGCCAGCAGCGGAGGGGATAGCGGGAGGGATACGCAGTATTTT. Translating gives CASSGGDSGRDTQYF.

In its sample, this clone was seen once. The chain employs TRBV28 and TRBJ1-1, with D maybe TRBD1 (6 bases). The germline V gene encodes CDR1 MDHEN and CDR2 SYDVKM. Trimming removed 2 bases at V and 1 base at J, with 11 bases between. This CDR3 region has 15 residues. This CDR3 is CASSLRRQANTEAFF. CDR3 sequence (DNA): TGTGCCAGCAGTTTAAGGCGACAGGCGAACACTGAAGCTTTCTTT.

This clone was observed a few times. The chain employs TRBV25-1 and TRBJ2-1; 8 bases line up with TRBD2. The CDR3 loop spans 15 amino acids. The J segment lost 6 bases and the V segment lost 4 bases, leaving 8 bases of the junction unmatched. Germline CDR1 MGHDK, CDR2 SYGVNS. The CDR3 sequence: CASSASSGWGNEQFF. The CDR3 DNA is TGTGCCAGCAGTGCTTCTAGCGGGTGGGGCAATGAGCAGTTCTTC. Drawing the rest from reference TRBV25-1 and TRBJ2-1, the complete variable domain is EADIYQTPRYLVIGTGKKITLECSQTMGHDKMYWYQQDPGMELHLIHYSYGVNSTEKGDLSSESTVSRIRTEHFPLTLESARPSHTSQYLCASSASSGWGNEQFFGPGTRLTVL.